Listed below are T cell receptor beta chains from one sample, sequenced in a study of T cells in Graves' hyperthyroidism and ophthalmopathy. TCRdb redid the calling of the multiplex PCR reads with MiXCR, one entry per CDR3 protein. The sample consists of around 520,000 distinct CDR3 sequences, about 24% of them appearing once. The sample consisted of blood. The receptors here all came from a woman aged 30 to 39 with Graves' ophthalmopathy. The CDR3 runs from the conserved cysteine through the conserved F or W. A D gene is named only where the DNA matches it firmly. Clone size appears in some rows only: once, few, many, or a class for an expanded clone.

13	NA	TRBV20-1	many	TRBJ2-7	CSAVLRDSYEQYF	TGCAGTGCCGTCCTCCGGGACTCCTACGAGCAGTACTTC
13	NA	TRBV30	many	TRBJ1-6	CASPGQDNSPLHF	TGTGCCTCACCGGGACAAGATAATTCACCCCTCCACTTT
12	NA	TRBV29-1	many	TRBJ1-2	CSVEGRSDGYTF	TGCAGCGTTGAGGGCCGGAGCGATGGCTACACCTTC
12	NA	TRBV24-1	few	TRBJ2-2	CATSDNRGELFF	TGTGCCACCAGTGACAACCGCGGGGAGCTGTTTTTT
16	NA	TRBV12-3/TRBV12-4	many	TRBJ1-3	CASSPLMGRDGNTIYF	TGTGCCAGCAGCCCCTTGATGGGAAGAGATGGAAACACCATATATTTT
14	NA	TRBV6-1	many	TRBJ2-7	CASRVRLDSYEQYF	TGTGCCAGCAGGGTAAGACTGGATTCCTACGAGCAGTACTTC
14	NA	TRBV20-1	many	TRBJ2-5	CSARDQTSTETQYF	TGCAGTGCTAGAGATCAGACTAGTACGGAGACCCAGTACTTC
11	NA	TRBV18	many	TRBJ2-5	CASSYRETQYF	TGTGCCAGCTCATACAGGGAGACCCAGTACTTC
13	NA	TRBV20-1	many	TRBJ1-2	CSASWGAQDGYTF	TGCAGTGCTAGCTGGGGGGCGCAGGATGGCTACACCTTC
14	TRBD1	TRBV27	NA	TRBJ2-7	CASSIGQGFYEQYF	TGTGCCAGCAGTATAGGACAGGGGTTCTACGAGCAGTACTTC
15	NA	TRBV28	many	TRBJ1-1	CASIGYVDHDREAFF	TGTGCCAGCATTGGTTACGTAGACCATGACAGGGAAGCTTTCTTT
15	NA	TRBV18	NA	TRBJ2-5	CASSPPVGGQETQYF	TGTGCCAGCTCACCACCGGTCGGGGGCCAAGAGACCCAGTACTTC
15	NA	TRBV20-1	many	TRBJ1-5	CSARVIGYSNQPQHF	TGCAGTGCTAGAGTGATAGGCTATAGCAATCAGCCCCAGCATTTT
14	NA	TRBV12-3/TRBV12-4	many	TRBJ1-5	CASSLLQSNQPQHF	TGTGCCAGCAGTTTGCTGCAGAGCAATCAGCCCCAGCATTTT
14	NA	TRBV5-1	NA	TRBJ2-5	CASRNRGIQETQYF	TGCGCCAGCAGAAATCGAGGAATCCAGGAGACCCAGTACTTC
15	NA	TRBV6-2/TRBV6-3	many	TRBJ1-1	CASSYPPGGAAEAFF	TGTGCCAGCAGTTACCCCCCCGGAGGGGCCGCTGAAGCTTTCTTT
16	NA	TRBV24-1	many	TRBJ2-6	CATSDSGKPGANVLTF	TGTGCCACCAGTGATTCAGGGAAACCTGGGGCCAACGTCCTGACTTTC
17	TRBD2	TRBV7-2	many	TRBJ2-7	CASSLAMIERGYYEQYF	TGTGCCAGCAGCTTAGCGATGATCGAGCGGGGATACTACGAGCAGTACTTC
12	NA	TRBV6-1	many	TRBJ1-2	CASSEIPGGYTF	TGTGCCAGCAGTGAAATTCCAGGTGGCTACACCTTC
15	NA	TRBV6-1	few	TRBJ1-1	CASSPHGGVTTEAFF	TGTGCCAGCAGCCCTCACGGAGGGGTGACCACTGAAGCTTTCTTT
15	TRBD2	TRBV6-1	NA	TRBJ2-7	CASSARLAGAYEQYF	TGTGCCAGCAGTGCCAGACTAGCGGGAGCCTACGAGCAGTACTTC
16	TRBD1	TRBV11-2	many	TRBJ2-2	CASSSKYRGDTGELFF	TGTGCCAGCAGCTCGAAGTACAGGGGGGACACCGGGGAGCTGTTTTTT
13	NA	TRBV3-1	many	TRBJ1-2	CASSREQAYGYTF	TGTGCCAGCAGCCGAGAACAGGCCTATGGCTACACCTTC
11	NA	TRBV6-5	many	TRBJ1-1	CASSSQTEAFF	TGTGCCAGCAGTTCACAAACTGAAGCTTTCTTT
15	TRBD2	TRBV11-2	few	TRBJ2-5	CASSSGRTSGETQYF	TGTGCCAGCAGCTCTGGCAGGACTAGCGGGGAGACCCAGTACTTC
13	NA	TRBV20-1	NA	TRBJ1-2	CSARDMGGYGYTF	TGCAGTGCTAGAGATATGGGAGGCTATGGCTACACCTTC
11	NA	TRBV25-1	many	TRBJ2-7	CASSESGEQYF	TGTGCCAGCAGTGAATCTGGGGAGCAGTACTTC
14	NA	TRBV5-1	few	TRBJ2-7	CASSLAPGPYEQYF	TGCGCCAGCAGCTTGGCCCCGGGACCCTACGAGCAGTACTTC
13	NA	TRBV30	many	TRBJ1-1	CAWSQGANTEAFF	TGTGCCTGGAGTCAAGGGGCGAACACTGAAGCTTTCTTT
15	NA	TRBV7-2	many	TRBJ1-2	CASSLVADPNYGYTF	TGTGCCAGCAGCTTAGTGGCGGACCCTAACTATGGCTACACCTTC
15	NA	TRBV3-1	NA	TRBJ1-5	CASSQATGGGQPQHF	TGTGCCAGCAGCCAGGCAACAGGAGGAGGTCAGCCCCAGCATTTT
15	NA	TRBV12-3/TRBV12-4	NA	TRBJ2-5	CASSRGEGGWETQYF	TGTGCCAGCAGCCGAGGAGAGGGGGGCTGGGAGACCCAGTACTTC
16	TRBD1	TRBV6-2/TRBV6-3	once	TRBJ1-5	CASSYLRDSSNQPQHF	TGTGCCAGCAGTTACCTCCGGGACAGCAGCAATCAGCCCCAGCATTTT
15	NA	TRBV6-2/TRBV6-3	NA	TRBJ2-7	CASSYSQPSSYEQYF	TGTGCCAGCAGTTACTCCCAACCGAGCTCCTACGAGCAGTACTTC
18	TRBD1	TRBV3-1	NA	TRBJ1-1	CASSQGFEWGNRGTEAFF	TGTGCCAGCAGCCAAGGGTTTGAATGGGGGAACAGGGGCACTGAAGCTTTCTTT
13	NA	TRBV10-3	few	TRBJ1-3	CAISVTAGNTIYF	TGTGCCATCAGTGTGACGGCTGGAAACACCATATATTTT
13	NA	TRBV30	many	TRBJ1-1	CAWSVSLQGVAFF	TGTGCCTGGAGTGTATCCCTCCAGGGTGTAGCTTTCTTT
16	NA	TRBV12-3/TRBV12-4	NA	TRBJ1-3	CASSSWDDGPGNTIYF	TGTGCCAGCAGTTCCTGGGACGATGGCCCTGGAAACACCATATATTTT
10	NA	TRBV2	NA	TRBJ1-1	CASPGLRAFF	TGTGCCAGTCCAGGGTTGCGAGCTTTCTTT
15	NA	TRBV6-5	many	TRBJ2-1	CASSYSMVTYNEQFF	TGTGCCAGCAGTTACTCGATGGTCACCTACAATGAGCAGTTCTTC
14	TRBD1	TRBV6-5	few	TRBJ1-1	CASSYSTGLTEAFF	TGTGCCAGCAGTTACTCGACAGGGCTCACTGAAGCTTTCTTT